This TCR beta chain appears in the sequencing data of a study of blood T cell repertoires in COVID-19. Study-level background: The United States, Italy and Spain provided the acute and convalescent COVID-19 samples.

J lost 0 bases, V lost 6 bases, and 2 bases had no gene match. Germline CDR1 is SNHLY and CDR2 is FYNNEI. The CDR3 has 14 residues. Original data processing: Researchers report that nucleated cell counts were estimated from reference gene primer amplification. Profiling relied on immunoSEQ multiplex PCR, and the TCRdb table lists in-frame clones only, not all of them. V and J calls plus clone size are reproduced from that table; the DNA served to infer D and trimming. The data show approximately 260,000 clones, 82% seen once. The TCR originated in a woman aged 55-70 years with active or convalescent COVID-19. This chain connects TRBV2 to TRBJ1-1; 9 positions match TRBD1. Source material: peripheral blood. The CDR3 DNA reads TGTGCCAGCAGGTGGACAGGGGTGAACACTGAAGCTTTCTTT. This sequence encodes CASRWTGVNTEAFF.